This T cell receptor (beta chain) was captured by sequencing in a study of spatial heterogeneity in lung cancer. TCRdb re-analysed the 5' RACE reads in MiXCR, keeping a single row per CDR3 protein. Of approximately 70,000 distinct CDR3 sequences listed, around 9.3% are singletons. The time point denotes: blood at routine non-recurrence follow-up after resection. Tumor, nontumor lung or frozen PBMC supplied whole RNA, sequenced without sorting. CDR3 size: 13 residues. Germline V gives CDR1 LGHDT, CDR2 YNNKEL (reference sequence). V was pared by 4 bases and J by 7 bases, with 8 bases between. This sequence was found in a female donor with early-stage non-small cell lung cancer. The rearrangement joins TRBV3-1 to TRBJ1-6, with no clear D. The sequencing here drew on PBMCs, taken at follow-up. In nucleotides, the CDR3 is TGTGCCAGCAGCCTAGTGGGGAATTCACCCCTCCACTTT. Translation gives CASSLVGNSPLHF.